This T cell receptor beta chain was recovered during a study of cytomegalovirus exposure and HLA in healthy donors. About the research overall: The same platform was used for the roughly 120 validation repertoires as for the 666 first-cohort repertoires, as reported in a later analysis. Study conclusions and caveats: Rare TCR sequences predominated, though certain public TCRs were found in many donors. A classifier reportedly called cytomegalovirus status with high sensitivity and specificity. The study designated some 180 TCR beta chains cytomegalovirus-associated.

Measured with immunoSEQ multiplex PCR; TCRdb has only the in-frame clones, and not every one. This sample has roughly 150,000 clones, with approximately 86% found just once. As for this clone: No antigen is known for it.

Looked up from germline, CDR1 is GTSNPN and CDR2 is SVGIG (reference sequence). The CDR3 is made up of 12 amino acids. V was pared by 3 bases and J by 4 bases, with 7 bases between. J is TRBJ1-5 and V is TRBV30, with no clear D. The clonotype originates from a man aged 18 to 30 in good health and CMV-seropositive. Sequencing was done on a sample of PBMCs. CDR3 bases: TGTGCCTGGAGATCGGGGAATCAGCCCCAGCATTTT. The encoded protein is CAWRSGNQPQHF.